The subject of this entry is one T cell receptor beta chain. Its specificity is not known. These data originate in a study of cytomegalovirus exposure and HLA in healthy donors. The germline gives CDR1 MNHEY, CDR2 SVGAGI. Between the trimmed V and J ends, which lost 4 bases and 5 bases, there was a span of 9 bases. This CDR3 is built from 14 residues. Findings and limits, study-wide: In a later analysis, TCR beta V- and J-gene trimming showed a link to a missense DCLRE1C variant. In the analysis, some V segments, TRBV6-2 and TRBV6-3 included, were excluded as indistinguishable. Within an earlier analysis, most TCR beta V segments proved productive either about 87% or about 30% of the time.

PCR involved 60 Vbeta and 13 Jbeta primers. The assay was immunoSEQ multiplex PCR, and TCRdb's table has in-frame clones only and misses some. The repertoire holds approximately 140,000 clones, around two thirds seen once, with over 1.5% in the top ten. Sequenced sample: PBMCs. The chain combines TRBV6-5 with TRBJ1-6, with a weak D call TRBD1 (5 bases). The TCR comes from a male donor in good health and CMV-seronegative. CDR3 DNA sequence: TGTGCCAGCAGTTTTTTACAGGATAATTCACCCCTCCACTTT. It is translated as CASSFLQDNSPLHF.